These 13 T cell receptor beta chains came from one sample sequenced in a study of graft-versus-host responses after intestinal transplantation. These TCRs are of unknown antigen specificity. Sequencing used immunoSEQ multiplex PCR; TCRdb keeps in-frame clones, though not all of them. The sample carries 85,000 to 90,000 clones, approximately 92% recorded once. The input for sequencing was unstimulated CD4+ T cells sorted from spleen or lymph node cells, taken before intestinal transplant. All receptors derive from a human donor who received an intestinal transplant.

This rearrangement joins TRBV5-6 to TRBJ2-7; D is possibly TRBD2 (7 bases). Germline V gene lookup returns CDR1 SGHDT and CDR2 YYEEEE. Trimming stripped 1 base from V and 0 bases from J, with 14 bases between. This CDR3 is built from 16 residues. CDR3 in DNA: TGTGCCAGCAGCTTGTTCGGGGGGCGAAGCTCCTACGAGCAGTACTTC. Translation gives CASSLFGGRSSYEQYF. The full variable domain, completed using reference TRBV5-6 and TRBJ2-7, is DAGVTQSPTHLIKTRGQQVTLRCSPKSGHDTVSWYQQALGQGPQFIFQYYEEEERQRGNFPDRFSGHQFPNYSSELNVNALLLGDSALYLCASSLFGGRSSYEQYFGPGTRLTVT.

In the case of this clone: An end of the junction differs from the germline gene, which may be a read error. Within the sample, other DNA sequences also encode this same CDR3. The rearrangement joins TRBV19 to TRBJ1-4; no reliable D call. This CDR3 comprises 14 residues. Germline V lookup: CDR1 LNHDA, CDR2 SQIVND (reference sequence). CDR3 nucleotides: TGCGCCAGTTGTGGTGGCGCAGGTAGTGAAAAACTGTTTTTT. This sequence encodes CASCGGAGSEKLFF.

J is TRBJ1-2 and V is TRBV6-5; 7 bases map to TRBD1. The CDR3 is 14 residues long. J was trimmed by 7 bases and V by 6 bases; bases with no gene match: 11. Germline V gives CDR1 MNHEY, CDR2 SVGAGI. Written as DNA, the CDR3 is TGTGCCAGCAGCTCGGACAGGACGGTGGGTGGCTACACCTTC. Its translation: CASSSDRTVGGYTF.

J is TRBJ2-2 and V is TRBV19, with TRBD1 as a possible D gene (5 bases). From germline, CDR1 is LNHDA and CDR2 SQIVND (reference sequence). The CDR3 has 15 amino acids. Trimming stripped 3 bases from V and 5 bases from J, with 13 bases between. This chain's CDR3 is CASSIFPGLTGELFF. As DNA, the CDR3 is TGTGCCAGTAGTATTTTTCCAGGGCTGACCGGGGAGCTGTTTTTT.

The rearrangement joins TRBV6-1 to TRBJ1-1, with 7 bases fitting TRBD1. CDR1 is MNHNS, CDR2 SASEGT, per germline. This CDR3 comprises 15 residues. The trim removed 5 bases at V and 0 bases at J, leaving 6 bases unmatched. CDR3 loop: CASSKIQGLNTEAFF. The CDR3 nucleotides read TGTGCCAGCAGTAAGATACAGGGGTTGAACACTGAAGCTTTCTTT.

This rearrangement joins TRBV2 to TRBJ2-1; 11 bases fit TRBD2. Germline V lookup: CDR1 SNHLY, CDR2 FYNNEI. This CDR3 region has 14 residues. The V gene end was trimmed by 7 bases and the J gene end by 8 bases; junction bases not matched to a gene: 7. In nucleotides, the CDR3 is TGTGCCAGCAACCTAGCGGGAGGCAGATATGAGCAGTTCTTC. Protein sequence: CASNLAGGRYEQFF.

The genes are TRBV7-2 and TRBJ2-1; TRBD1 agrees at 7 bases. This CDR3 region has 13 residues. Germline V lookup: CDR1 SGHTA, CDR2 FQGNSA. The junction had 2 bases not matched to a gene; V was cut back by 5 bases and J by 4 bases. The CDR3 bases are TGTGCCAGCAGCCGACAGGGATACAATGAGCAGTTCTTC. Amino acids: CASSRQGYNEQFF.

The chain is built from TRBV18 and TRBJ1-2; the match to TRBD1 covers 7 bases. The CDR3 is 16 amino acids. With V trimmed by 3 bases and J by 0 bases, 7 bases remained unmatched. Germline V gene sequence: CDR1 KGHSH, CDR2 LQKENI. The CDR3 DNA sequence: TGTGCCAGCTCACCGGTGGGACAGAGCACTAACTATGGCTACACCTTC. This sequence encodes CASSPVGQSTNYGYTF.

The chain employs TRBV19 and TRBJ1-2; TRBD1 agrees at 9 bases. Germline CDR1 LNHDA, CDR2 SQIVND (reference sequence). The V gene end was trimmed by 6 bases and the J gene end by 4 bases; junction bases not matched to a gene: 9. This CDR3 is built from 15 residues. The CDR3 region is CASSVQGALGYGYTF. CDR3 nucleotide sequence: TGTGCCAGTAGCGTACAGGGGGCGCTGGGCTATGGCTACACCTTC.

The V call is TRBV19, the J call TRBJ2-3; 8 bases align to TRBD2. The ends lost 3 bases at V and 6 bases at J; junction bases unmatched: 11. This CDR3 comprises 16 residues. Germline CDR1 and CDR2: LNHDA and SQIVND (reference sequence). DNA of the CDR3: TGTGCCAGTAGTATCCCAAGCGGGAGTGCTAGGGATACGCAGTATTTT. This translates into CASSIPSGSARDTQYF.

V gene TRBV6-6 combines with J gene TRBJ2-4; 7 positions agree with TRBD1. Germline CDR1 reads MNHNY; CDR2 reads SVGAGI (reference sequence). The J segment lost 5 bases and the V segment lost 7 bases, leaving 11 bases of the junction unmatched. CDR3 length equals 15 residues. CDR3 sequence reads: CASNTRTGAENIQYF. Here the CDR3 DNA reads TGTGCCAGCAACACTCGTACAGGGGCCGAAAACATTCAGTACTTC.

V usage is TRBV5-1 and J usage is TRBJ2-5; D is possibly TRBD2 (6 bases). Matching the DNA end better, TRBJ2-7 makes the J call doubtful. Germline-derived CDR1 and CDR2 are SGHRS and YFSETQ. The CDR3 runs to 13 residues. The CDR3 coding sequence is TGCGCCAGCAGTGGGGACTCCTTTTACGAGCAGTACTTC. Amino acids: CASSGDSFYEQYF.

This clone was observed a single time. The chain is built from TRBV6-1 and TRBJ1-1; no definite D call. Germline V lookup: CDR1 MNHNS, CDR2 SASEGT. V was cut by 7 bases and J by 1 base, with 13 bases left in between. This CDR3 is 14 amino acids long. Here the CDR3 DNA reads TGTGCCAGCAAAGCAGGTTTGGGGAACACTGAAGCTTTCTTT. This sequence encodes CASKAGLGNTEAFF.